Following are 14 T cell receptor beta chains from one sample sequenced in a study of CD8+ T cells in alopecia areata. Extracted from the samples, RNA was reverse transcribed into cDNA to serve as the sequencing template. Only in-frame clones appear in the TCRdb table, and some are missing; sequencing was by immunoSEQ multiplex PCR. Seen here are 190,000 or so clones, 50% to 60% observed once, and the top ten hold 3% to 3.5%. Treatment given: oral pan-JAK inhibitor, 5-10 mg twice daily. The sample in question was CD4+ T cells sorted from blood, obtained at week 4, from a patient treated with tofacitinib. The receptors come from a human donor with alopecia areata.

J is TRBJ2-4 and V is TRBV7-9; TRBD1 aligns across 11 bases. CDR3 length: 16 amino acids. The V gene's germline CDR1 is SEHNR and CDR2 FQNEAQ (reference sequence). V shed 7 bases and J 4 bases; nucleotides not matched to a gene: 9. The DNA of the CDR3 is TGTGCCAGCACCCCGGGACAGGGGGGCCTGAAAAACATTCAGTACTTC. Translating gives CASTPGQGGLKNIQYF.

This clone was detected only once. The V and J genes are TRBV30 and TRBJ1-2; 7 bases map to TRBD1. CDR1 is GTSNPN and CDR2 is SVGIG in the germline V gene (reference sequence). The CDR3 has 15 amino acids. The junction had 7 bases not matched to a gene; V was cut back by 2 bases and J by 1 base. Here the CDR3 reads CAWSPWGQSNYGYTF. Here the CDR3 DNA reads TGTGCCTGGAGTCCTTGGGGACAGAGTAACTATGGCTACACCTTC.

This clone was found a few times. The chain recombines TRBV5-4 with TRBJ2-1; the D call may be TRBD1 or TRBD2 (5 bases each). The CDR3 consists of 14 residues. V gave up 0 bases and J gave up 6 bases, with 10 bases separating them. CDR1 SGHNT and CDR2 YYREEE come from the germline V gene (reference sequence). In DNA, the CDR3 is TGTGCCAGCAGCTTGGGAGGGGCATTCAATGAGCAGTTCTTC. It yields the protein CASSLGGAFNEQFF.

The rearrangement links TRBV27 to TRBJ1-5, with D perhaps TRBD1 (6 bases). From germline, CDR1 is MNHEY and CDR2 SMNVEV (reference sequence). V shed 6 bases and J shed 6 bases, with 12 bases lying between them. This CDR3 is 13 amino acids long. For the CDR3, the DNA is TGTGCCAGCAGCGTCAGGGGTGGTCAGCCCCAGCATTTT. This sequence encodes CASSVRGGQPQHF.

V is TRBV25-1 and J is TRBJ2-3, with 7 bases aligning to TRBD2. V gave up 3 bases and J gave up 2 bases; unmatched junction bases: 11. Germline lookup yields CDR1 MGHDK and CDR2 SYGVNS. The length of the CDR3 is 17 residues. The CDR3 DNA follows: TGTGCCAGCAGTGACCCGGGGGGATCCGGCCCCACAGATACGCAGTATTTT. Amino acids: CASSDPGGSGPTDTQYF.

There are a few counts of this clone. This sequence joins TRBV6-5 and TRBJ1-2; D call uncertain. CDR3 length equals 12 residues. Trimming left V 2 bases short and J 6 bases short, with 7 bases between. Germline CDR1 MNHEY, CDR2 SVGAGI. CDR3 coding DNA: TGTGCCAGCAGTTACAGCGGAAATGGCTACACCTTC. It yields the protein CASSYSGNGYTF.

This rearrangement joins TRBV6-1 to TRBJ2-7, with a possible D match to TRBD2 (6 bases). The germline V gene has CDR1 MNHNS and CDR2 SASEGT. Trimming cost V 5 bases and J 9 bases, with 14 bases left between them. The CDR3 runs to 12 residues. CDR3 in amino acids: CASSRDSAGQYF. The CDR3 DNA reads as TGTGCCAGCAGTAGGGACTCCGCGGGGCAGTACTTC.

The table lists this clone with a few counts. The chain joins TRBV6-6 to TRBJ1-5; unclear D gene. CDR1 is MNHNY and CDR2 is SVGAGI in the germline V gene (reference sequence). The CDR3 spans 14 residues. Trimming stripped 6 bases from V and 0 bases from J, with 9 bases between. The CDR3, as DNA: TGTGCCAGCAGCCTTGACATTAGCAATCAGCCCCAGCATTTT. Protein product: CASSLDISNQPQHF.

The chain uses TRBV6-5 and TRBJ1-6; the D gene is possibly TRBD1 (6 bases). V shed 0 bases and J shed 2 bases, with 8 bases lying between them. Germline V gives CDR1 MNHEY, CDR2 SVGAGI. This CDR3 is built from 16 residues. CDR3 in amino acids: CASSYSRQAYNSPLHF. The CDR3 coding sequence is TGTGCCAGCAGTTACTCGAGACAGGCCTATAATTCACCCCTCCACTTT.

Notes on this clone: A read error may account for a junction end that differs from germline. The chain links TRBV5-4 to TRBJ2-1, with 15 bases identical to TRBD2. The germline V gene encodes CDR1 SGHNT and CDR2 YYREEE (reference sequence). The CDR3 extends over 13 amino acids. DNA of the CDR3: TGTGCCAGCAGCGAAGGACTAGCGGGGGGGCCCCTCTTC. Its translation is CASSEGLAGGPLF.

This chain uses TRBV28 with TRBJ1-2; D not resolved. The CDR3 runs 12 residues. Trimming removed 3 bases from V and 14 bases from J, with 16 bases in between. Germline CDR1 and CDR2: MDHEN and SYDVKM. CDR3 in DNA: TGTGCCAGCAGTTTGGTACGGCCTTTTTCGACCTTC. Translation gives CASSLVRPFSTF.

The V gene is TRBV30, the J gene TRBJ2-3, with 7 nucleotides matching TRBD2. The germline CDR1 and CDR2 sequences are GTSNPN and SVGIG (reference sequence). The CDR3 length is 14 residues. V lost 3 bases and J lost 2; bases outside the gene matches: 5. The CDR3 coding sequence is TGTGCCTGGAGGGAAGCGGGATCCACAGATACGCAGTATTTT. Protein sequence: CAWREAGSTDTQYF.

This clone has a handful of counts. The V call is TRBV6-6, the J call TRBJ1-5; tentative D call: TRBD1 (6 bases). This CDR3 region has 12 residues. V was cut by 5 bases and J by 5 bases, with 7 bases left in between. Germline V gene lookup returns CDR1 MNHNY and CDR2 SVGAGI (reference sequence). The DNA for the CDR3 is TGTGCCAGCAGTCCAGGGGATCAGCCCCAGCATTTT. It encodes CASSPGDQPQHF.

The V gene is TRBV28, the J gene TRBJ2-5; perhaps TRBD2 as D (5 bases). This CDR3 spans 16 amino acids. Per the germline V gene, CDR1 is MDHEN and CDR2 is SYDVKM. The V gene lost 2 bases and the J gene lost 2 bases, with 15 bases spanning the gap. For the CDR3, the DNA is TGTGCCAGCAGTTTAGGAGGATACAATCCACAAGAGACCCAGTACTTC. This encodes CASSLGGYNPQETQYF.